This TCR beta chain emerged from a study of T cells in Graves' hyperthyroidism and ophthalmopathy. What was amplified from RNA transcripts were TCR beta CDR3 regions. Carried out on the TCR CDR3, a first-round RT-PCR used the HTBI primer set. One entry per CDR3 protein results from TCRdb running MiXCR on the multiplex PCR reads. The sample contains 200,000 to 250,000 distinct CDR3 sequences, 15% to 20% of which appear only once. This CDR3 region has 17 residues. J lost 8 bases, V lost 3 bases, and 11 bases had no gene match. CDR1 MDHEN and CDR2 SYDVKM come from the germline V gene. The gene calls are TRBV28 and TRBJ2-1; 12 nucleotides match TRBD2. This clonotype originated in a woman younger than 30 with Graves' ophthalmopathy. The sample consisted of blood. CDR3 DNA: TGTGCCAGCAGTTTGCCCGGGACTAGCGGGCCGCGCCATGAGCAGTTCTTC. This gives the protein CASSLPGTSGPRHEQFF. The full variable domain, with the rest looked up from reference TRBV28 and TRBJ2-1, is DVKVTQSSRYLVKRTGEKVFLECVQDMDHENMFWYRQDPGLGLRLIYFSYDVKMKEKGDIPEGYSVSREKKERFSLILESASTNQTSMYLCASSLPGTSGPRHEQFFGPGTRLTVL.